The 19 T cell receptor beta chains below were found in one sample sequenced in a study of T cell clusters in autoimmune cytopenias. TRB was amplified from 250 ng of peripheral blood genomic DNA per sample. TRB rearrangements were amplified by touch-down multiplex PCR with mixed TRB-A/B primers. Reanalyzing the multiplex PCR reads, TCRdb keeps one entry per CDR3 protein, without DNA. The sample totals 9,000 to 13,000 distinct CDR3 sequences. These same records also appear under a second study, on T cell repertoires in aging, cancer and after chemotherapy.

Sequenced input: peripheral blood. The receptors here all came from a human donor in good health.

This chain joins TRBV15 and TRBJ2-3. Germline assignment: CDR1 LNHNV and CDR2 YYDKDF (reference sequence). CDR3 length equals 14 residues. The CDR3 sequence is CATSIGQTTDTQYF.

This clonotype is classed as medium-sized by frequency. The rearrangement uses TRBV7-9 and TRBJ1-1. Per germline, CDR1 SEHNR and CDR2 FQNEAQ (reference sequence). This CDR3 region has 13 residues. CDR3 sequence reads: CASSPTANTEAFF.

Frequency places this clonotype as medium-sized. The CDR3 protein is CAWSANTGMEAFF. This chain connects TRBV30 to TRBJ1-1; TCRdb's D gene call, TRBD1, goes unchecked for lack of DNA. Per the germline V gene, CDR1 is GTSNPN and CDR2 is SVGIG (reference sequence). This CDR3 has 13 residues.

This clonotype is medium-sized by frequency. This chain's CDR3 is CASGNPGDSGNGYTF. The chain couples TRBV6-5 to TRBJ1-2. The germline CDR1 and CDR2 sequences are MNHEY and SVGAGI. There are 15 residues in the CDR3.

This clonotype is labeled medium-sized (0.01 to 0.1%) based on frequency. The chain combines TRBV12-3 or TRBV12-4 with TRBJ1-2; TCRdb names TRBD1, which stays unverified in the absence of DNA. The CDR3 totals 14 residues. CDR3 sequence reads: CASSSAGRGHGYTF.

This clonotype is medium-sized by frequency. This chain joins TRBV6-4 and TRBJ1-1. CDR3 length: 13 residues. CDR1 and CDR2 (germline): MRHNA, SNTAGT. CDR3 in amino acids: CASSDSDNTEAFF.

V gene TRBV7-2 combines with J gene TRBJ2-3; the TCRdb D gene call, TRBD2, has no DNA to confirm it. Germline V gene data show CDR1 as SGHTA and CDR2 as FQGNSA. This CDR3 contains 17 residues. CDR3 in amino acids: CASRKRLAGGSTDTQYF.

The chain has TRBV11-2 and TRBJ2-5; lacking DNA, the TRBD1 call made by TCRdb goes unchecked. The CDR3 extends over 14 amino acids. The V gene's germline CDR1 is SGHAT and CDR2 FQNNGV. The chain's CDR3 is CASSFQGAGETQYF.

According to its frequency, this clonotype is medium-sized (0.01 to 0.1%). The rearrangement uses TRBV6-4 and TRBJ2-2; the TRBD1 assignment by TCRdb is unverifiable without DNA. CDR3 length: 13 amino acids. The germline V gene encodes CDR1 MRHNA and CDR2 SNTAGT. The CDR3 is CASSDGDRGELFF.

The gene calls are TRBV5-4 and TRBJ2-3; no DNA is available, so the TRBD2 call from TCRdb remains unchecked. This CDR3 comprises 20 residues. Germline V gives CDR1 SGHNT, CDR2 YYREEE (reference sequence). The CDR3 sequence: CASSRQPEGMAGGPQDTQYF.

The CDR3 loop is CASRLSGNTEAFF. V is TRBV14 and J is TRBJ1-1. Germline assignment: CDR1 SGHDN and CDR2 FVKESK. The CDR3 totals 13 residues. Full variable domain (rest looked up from reference TRBV14 and TRBJ1-1): EAGVTQFPSHSVIEKGQTVTLRCDPISGHDNLYWYRRVMGKEIKFLLHFVKESKQDESGMPNNRFLAERTGGTYSTLKVQPAELEDSGVYFCASRLSGNTEAFFGQGTRLTVV.

The V gene is TRBV5-1, the J gene TRBJ2-3; TCRdb names TRBD2, which stays unverified in the absence of DNA. The CDR3 consists of 14 residues. Germline CDR1 is SGHRS and CDR2 is YFSETQ. This chain's CDR3 is CASSRGRATDTQYF.

The V and J genes are TRBV5-1 and TRBJ2-7; there is no DNA to check the TCRdb D call of TRBD2. Germline CDR1 reads SGHRS; CDR2 reads YFSETQ. The CDR3 is 14 residues long. Here the CDR3 reads CASRTTSASYEQYF.

This chain joins TRBV12-3 or TRBV12-4 and TRBJ2-5; checking the TCRdb D call of TRBD2 is not possible without DNA. The CDR3 is 15 residues long. This chain's CDR3 is CASSLQAGLQETQYF.

According to its frequency, this clonotype is medium-sized. The V and J genes are TRBV20-1 and TRBJ2-2. The CDR3 runs 13 residues. Germline lookup yields CDR1 DFQATT and CDR2 SNEGSKA (reference sequence). The CDR3 sequence: CSARGGYTGELFF.

The chain has TRBV27 and TRBJ1-2. Germline CDR1 MNHEY, CDR2 SMNVEV (reference sequence). The CDR3 extends over 12 amino acids. CDR3 loop: CASSQNNYGYTF.

The chain is built from TRBV5-6 and TRBJ1-3; TCRdb gives TRBD1 as the D gene, but with no DNA this cannot be confirmed. CDR1 is SGHDT and CDR2 is YYEEEE in the germline V gene. This CDR3 contains 18 residues. CDR3 sequence reads: CASSCPGQTKNSGNTIYF.

This chain uses TRBV28 with TRBJ2-1; TCRdb selects TRBD2, and the lack of DNA leaves this call unchecked. The CDR3 spans 14 residues. The germline gives CDR1 MDHEN, CDR2 SYDVKM. The CDR3 here is CASSLYSGGNEQFF. The full variable domain, its missing parts supplied by reference TRBV28 and TRBJ2-1, is DVKVTQSSRYLVKRTGEKVFLECVQDMDHENMFWYRQDPGLGLRLIYFSYDVKMKEKGDIPEGYSVSREKKERFSLILESASTNQTSMYLCASSLYSGGNEQFFGPGTRLTVL.

The chain recombines TRBV2 with TRBJ2-2; lacking DNA, the TRBD2 call made by TCRdb goes unchecked. The CDR3 has 15 amino acids. Germline-derived CDR1 and CDR2 are SNHLY and FYNNEI. CDR3: CASSRDSYRAGELFF. Drawing the rest from reference TRBV2 and TRBJ2-2, the complete variable domain is EPEVTQTPSHQVTQMGQEVILRCVPISNHLYFYWYRQILGQKVEFLVSFYNNEISEKSEIFDDQFSVERPDGSNFTLKIRSTKLEDSAMYFCASSRDSYRAGELFFGEGSRLTVL.